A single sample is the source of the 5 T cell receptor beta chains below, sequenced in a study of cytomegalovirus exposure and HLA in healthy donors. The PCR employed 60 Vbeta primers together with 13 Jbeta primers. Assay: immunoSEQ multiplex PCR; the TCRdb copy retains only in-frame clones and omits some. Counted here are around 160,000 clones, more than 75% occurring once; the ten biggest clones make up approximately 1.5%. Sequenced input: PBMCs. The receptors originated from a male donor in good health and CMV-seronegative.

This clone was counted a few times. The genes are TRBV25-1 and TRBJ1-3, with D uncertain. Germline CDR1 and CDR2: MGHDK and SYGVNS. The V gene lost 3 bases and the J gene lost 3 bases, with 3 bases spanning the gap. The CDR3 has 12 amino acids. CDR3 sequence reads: CASSDRGNTIYF. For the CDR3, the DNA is TGTGCCAGCAGTGATCGTGGAAACACCATATATTTT. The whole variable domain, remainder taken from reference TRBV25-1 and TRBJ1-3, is EADIYQTPRYLVIGTGKKITLECSQTMGHDKMYWYQQDPGMELHLIHYSYGVNSTEKGDLSSESTVSRIRTEHFPLTLESARPSHTSQYLCASSDRGNTIYFGEGSWLTVV.

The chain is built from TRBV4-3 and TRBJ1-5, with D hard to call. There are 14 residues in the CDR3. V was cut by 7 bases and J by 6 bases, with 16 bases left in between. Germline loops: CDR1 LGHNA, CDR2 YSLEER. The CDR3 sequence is CASTPAGLGQPQHF. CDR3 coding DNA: TGCGCCAGCACCCCCGCAGGTCTGGGTCAGCCCCAGCATTTT.

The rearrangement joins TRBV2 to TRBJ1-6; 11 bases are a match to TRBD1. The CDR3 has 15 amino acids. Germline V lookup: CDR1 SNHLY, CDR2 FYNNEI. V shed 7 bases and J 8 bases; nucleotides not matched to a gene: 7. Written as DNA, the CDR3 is TGTGCCAGCATTCTGGGACAGGGGGGTTATTCACCCCTCCACTTT. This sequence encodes CASILGQGGYSPLHF.

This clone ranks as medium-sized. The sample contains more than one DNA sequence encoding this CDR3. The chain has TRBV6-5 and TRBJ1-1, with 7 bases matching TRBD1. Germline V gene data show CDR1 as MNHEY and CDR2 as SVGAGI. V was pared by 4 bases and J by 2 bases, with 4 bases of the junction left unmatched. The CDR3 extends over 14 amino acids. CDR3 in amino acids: CASSFGQVNTEAFF. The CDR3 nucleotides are TGTGCCAGCAGTTTCGGACAGGTTAACACTGAAGCTTTCTTT.

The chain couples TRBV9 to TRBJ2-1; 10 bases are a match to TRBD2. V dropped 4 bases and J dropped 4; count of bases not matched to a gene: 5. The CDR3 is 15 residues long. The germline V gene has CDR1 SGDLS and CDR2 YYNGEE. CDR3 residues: CASSFASGSYNEQFF. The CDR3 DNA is TGTGCCAGCAGCTTCGCTAGCGGGAGTTACAATGAGCAGTTCTTC.